The 16 T cell receptor beta chains below were found in one sample sequenced in a study of cytomegalovirus exposure and HLA in healthy donors. Researchers ran the PCR with 60 Vbeta and 13 Jbeta primers. Using immunoSEQ multiplex PCR, the repertoire was profiled, and TCRdb retains in-frame clones only, with some absent. This table holds about 120,000 clones, approximately 80% found once. Sequenced: PBMCs. These receptors were collected from a man in his forties in good health and CMV-seropositive.

This clone appeared once. V is TRBV7-2 and J is TRBJ2-7; D is possibly TRBD1 (5 bases). The CDR3 contains 13 residues. Germline CDR1 SGHTA, CDR2 FQGNSA. The V gene lost 5 bases and the J gene lost 5 bases, with 13 bases spanning the gap. DNA for the CDR3: TGTGCCAGCAGCGCGTATGCCAGGGACGAGCAGTACTTC. It encodes CASSAYARDEQYF.

The rearrangement uses TRBV5-1 and TRBJ2-1; maybe TRBD1 (6 bases). Germline V CDR1 and CDR2: SGHRS, YFSETQ. The CDR3 length is 15 residues. V was trimmed by 5 bases and J by 7 bases, leaving 19 bases between them. CDR3 amino acids: CASRVGGTAGNEQFF. CDR3 bases: TGCGCCAGCAGGGTAGGGGGAACCGCTGGGAATGAGCAGTTCTTC. Based on the CDR3 plus reference TRBV5-1 and TRBJ2-1, the full variable domain is KAGVTQTPRYLIKTRGQQVTLSCSPISGHRSVSWYQQTPGQGLQFLFEYFSETQRNKGNFPGRFSGRQFSNSRSEMNVSTLELGDSALYLCASRVGGTAGNEQFFGPGTRLTVL.

This clone has a handful of counts. The V gene is TRBV7-9, the J gene TRBJ2-1; TRBD1 matches at 7 bases. Unmatched junction bases numbered 6, after V lost 3 bases and J lost 4 bases. The CDR3 is made up of 15 amino acids. Looked up from germline, CDR1 is SEHNR and CDR2 is FQNEAQ (reference sequence). The CDR3 loop reads CASSLGDSEYNEQFF. DNA for the CDR3: TGTGCCAGCAGCTTGGGGGACAGTGAATACAATGAGCAGTTCTTC.

The genes are TRBV2 and TRBJ2-7; D not resolved. Trimming shortened V by 5 bases and J by 3 bases, and 8 bases separated the two germline ends. The CDR3 sequence is 12 residues long. Germline CDR1 is SNHLY and CDR2 is FYNNEI. CDR3 protein: CASSKTNYEQYF. CDR3 nucleotides: TGTGCCAGCAGTAAAACAAACTACGAGCAGTACTTC.

J is TRBJ2-7 and V is TRBV13, with TRBD1 as a possible D gene (6 bases). V lost 5 bases to trimming and J lost 3 bases, with 11 bases between them. There are 13 residues in the CDR3. Germline V gene data show CDR1 as PRHDT and CDR2 as FYEKMQ (reference sequence). CDR3 sequence reads: CASSRDKNYEQYF. CDR3 bases: TGTGCCAGCAGCCGGGACAAGAACTACGAGCAGTACTTC.

The chain recombines TRBV7-2 with TRBJ2-3, with a tentative D call TRBD2 (6 bases). This CDR3 is 12 amino acids long. The germline V gene has CDR1 SGHTA and CDR2 FQGNSA. The DNA for the CDR3 is TGTGCAGGGTCCCCGGGGGCAGATACGCAGTATTTT. Translation: CAGSPGADTQYF.

The V gene is TRBV7-2, the J gene TRBJ2-5; TRBD2 matches 8 bases. Germline-derived CDR1 and CDR2 are SGHTA and FQGNSA. J gave up 0 bases and V 4 bases, and 4 bases lay outside the gene matches. This CDR3 comprises 15 residues. The CDR3 sequence is CASSSRGAYQETQYF. CDR3 nucleotide sequence: TGTGCCAGCAGCTCGCGGGGGGCTTACCAAGAGACCCAGTACTTC.

This chain joins TRBV7-8 and TRBJ1-2; the D is unclear. Per the germline V gene, CDR1 is SGHVS and CDR2 is FQNEAQ. V was clipped by 2 bases and J by 7 bases, with 17 bases between them. The CDR3 runs 15 residues. Here the CDR3 reads CASSLSTHPRAGYTF. Written as DNA, the CDR3 is TGTGCCAGCAGCTTATCTACCCATCCTAGAGCTGGCTACACCTTC.

V is TRBV4-1 and J is TRBJ2-3; TRBD1 might be the D (6 bases). Between the trimmed V and J ends, which lost 0 bases and 6 bases, there was a span of 13 bases. There are 15 residues in the CDR3. The V gene's germline CDR1 is MGHRA and CDR2 YSYEKL. The chain's CDR3 is CASSQETTGPDTQYF. The CDR3 nucleotides are TGCGCCAGCAGCCAAGAGACGACAGGACCTGATACGCAGTATTTT.

J is TRBJ2-1 and V is TRBV6-5, with TRBD2 matching over 8 bases. The germline CDR1 and CDR2 sequences are MNHEY and SVGAGI. The CDR3 runs to 16 residues. After removal of 0 bases from V and 6 bases from J, the junction contained 7 bases not matched to a gene. CDR3 sequence: CASSYSISGGANEQFF. CDR3 DNA sequence: TGTGCCAGCAGTTACTCGATCTCGGGGGGGGCCAATGAGCAGTTCTTC.

The chain is built from TRBV4-2 and TRBJ2-6; D remains ambiguous. CDR3 length equals 18 residues. Germline V CDR1 and CDR2: LGHNA, YNFKEQ. V was clipped by 1 base and J by 0 bases, with 13 bases between them. In DNA, the CDR3 is TGTGCCAGCAGCCAAGTGAGCCCCTACCGCTCTGGGGCCAACGTCCTGACTTTC. Its translation is CASSQVSPYRSGANVLTF.

The chain employs TRBV28 and TRBJ1-5, with D unclear. The length of the CDR3 is 16 residues. Germline assignment: CDR1 MDHEN and CDR2 SYDVKM. Trimming pared 1 base from V and 3 bases from J, leaving 13 bases between. The CDR3 coding sequence is TGTGCCAGCAGTTTATTACCAGGATCCCACAATCAGCCCCAGCATTTT. It specifies CASSLLPGSHNQPQHF.

The CDR3 here is CASSPTRAEEYEQYF. DNA for the CDR3: TGCGCCAGCAGCCCTACCCGGGCGGAGGAATACGAGCAGTACTTC. The chain recombines TRBV4-1 with TRBJ2-7; maybe TRBD2 (5 bases). CDR3 length: 15 amino acids. Trimming cost V 4 bases and J 4 bases, with 17 bases left between them. Germline-derived CDR1 and CDR2 are MGHRA and YSYEKL.

The CDR3: CASSGARGTPVSGNTIYF. DNA of the CDR3: TGTGCCAGCAGCGGAGCCCGAGGGACTCCTGTCTCTGGAAACACCATATATTTT. V gene TRBV9 combines with J gene TRBJ1-3; possible D gene TRBD1, 5 bases. This CDR3 has 18 residues. Germline V gene data show CDR1 as SGDLS and CDR2 as YYNGEE. Trimming cost V 3 bases and J 0 bases, with 19 bases left between them. Filled out from reference TRBV9 and TRBJ1-3, the complete variable domain reads DSGVTQTPKHLITATGQRVTLRCSPRSGDLSVYWYQQSLDQGLQFLIQYYNGEERAKGNILERFSAQQFPDLHSELNLSSLELGDSALYFCASSGARGTPVSGNTIYFGEGSWLTVV.

The chain uses TRBV28 and TRBJ2-5, with no clear D. With 5 bases removed from V and 4 bases from J, the gap between germline ends came to 8 bases. CDR3 length: 12 residues. CDR1 and CDR2 from the germline V gene are MDHEN and SYDVKM. The CDR3 spells CASSRLGETQYF. CDR3 bases: TGTGCCAGCAGTCGCCTCGGAGAGACCCAGTACTTC. Looking up the rest from reference TRBV28 and TRBJ2-5 gives the full variable domain: DVKVTQSSRYLVKRTGEKVFLECVQDMDHENMFWYRQDPGLGLRLIYFSYDVKMKEKGDIPEGYSVSREKKERFSLILESASTNQTSMYLCASSRLGETQYFGPGTRLLVL.

The chain links TRBV28 to TRBJ1-3; D uncertain. The CDR3 runs to 15 residues. The ends were cut back, 5 bases at V and 0 bases at J, with 11 bases in the middle. The germline gives CDR1 MDHEN, CDR2 SYDVKM. The CDR3 region has the DNA TGTGCCAGCAGTCTTACGGACTACTCTGGAAACACCATATATTTT. This gives the protein CASSLTDYSGNTIYF.